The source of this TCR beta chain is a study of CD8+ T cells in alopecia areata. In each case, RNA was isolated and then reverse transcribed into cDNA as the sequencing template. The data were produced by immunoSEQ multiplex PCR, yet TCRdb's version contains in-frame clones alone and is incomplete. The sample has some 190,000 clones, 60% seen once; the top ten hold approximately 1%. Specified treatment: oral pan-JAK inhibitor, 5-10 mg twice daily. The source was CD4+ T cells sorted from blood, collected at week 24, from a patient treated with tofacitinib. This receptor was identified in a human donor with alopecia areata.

DNA of the CDR3: TGTGCCAGCAGCCGGACAGGGAGCTCCTATAATTCACCCCTCCACTTT. Translated: CASSRTGSSYNSPLHF. The chain uses TRBV27 and TRBJ1-6, with TRBD1 matching over 8 bases. Per germline, CDR1 MNHEY and CDR2 SMNVEV (reference sequence). Trimming removed 6 bases from V and 0 bases from J; junction bases left unmatched: 4. The CDR3 consists of 16 residues.